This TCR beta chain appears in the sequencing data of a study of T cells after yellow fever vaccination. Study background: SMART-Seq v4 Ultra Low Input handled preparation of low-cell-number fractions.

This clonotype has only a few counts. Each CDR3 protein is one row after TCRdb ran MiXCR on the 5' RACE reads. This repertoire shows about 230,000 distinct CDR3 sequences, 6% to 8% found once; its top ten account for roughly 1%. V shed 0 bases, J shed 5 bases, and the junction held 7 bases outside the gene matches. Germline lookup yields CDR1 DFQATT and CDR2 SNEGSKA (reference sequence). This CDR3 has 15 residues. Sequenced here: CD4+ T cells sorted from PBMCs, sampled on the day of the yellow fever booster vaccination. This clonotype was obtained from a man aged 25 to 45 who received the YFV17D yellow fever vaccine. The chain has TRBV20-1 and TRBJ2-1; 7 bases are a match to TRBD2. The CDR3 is CSARDGAGAHNEQFF. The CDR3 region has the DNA TGCAGTGCTAGAGATGGGGCGGGAGCTCACAATGAGCAGTTCTTC.